This T cell receptor beta chain was identified in a study of blood T cell repertoires in COVID-19. Study overall: Sources were T cells, B-cell-depleted T cells, or PBMCs; the material itself was cDNA or gDNA.

Trimming removed 6 bases from V and 4 bases from J, with 13 bases in between. This CDR3 contains 14 residues. The germline V gene has CDR1 MNHEY and CDR2 SVGAGI. Under the authors' procedure: Amplification of reference gene primers was used by the study to estimate nucleated cell counts. Measured with immunoSEQ multiplex PCR; TCRdb has only the in-frame clones, and not every one. That table is the source of V, J and clone size, and D and trimming were worked out from the DNA. The data contain 150,000 to 200,000 clones, roughly 84% of them seen just once; the ten biggest clones take up more than 7%. The sequenced sample was peripheral blood. This receptor was obtained from a woman over 75 with active or convalescent COVID-19. V usage is TRBV6-5 and J usage is TRBJ2-1; D remains ambiguous. CDR3 in DNA: TGTGCCAGCAGGCCCATCGACACATACAATGAGCAGTTCTTC. Its translation: CASRPIDTYNEQFF.